A selection of T cell receptor beta chains follows, all from one sample in a study of T-cell reconstitution after alpha-beta-depleted transplantation in children. MiXCR was run by TCRdb on the PCR reads, yielding one entry per CDR3 protein. The sample contains about half a million distinct CDR3 sequences, approximately 13% of which appear only once. This specimen consisted of PBMCs from the stem cell graft donor, obtained from the stem cell graft. The receptors derive from a human donor who donated a stem cell graft to a child with combined immunodeficiency. Each CDR3 is given with its conserved first and last residue. D genes are given only for firm matches. Where a row states a size, it is once, few, many or the class of an expanded clone; other rows omit it.

>.|TRBV29-1|TRBD1|TRBJ1-2
CSVEDRGGGFGYTF
TGCAGCGTAGAGGACAGGGGCGGAGGTTTTGGCTACACCTTC
>.|TRBV12-3/TRBV12-4|TRBD1|TRBJ1-1
CASSRQGLSWEAFF
TGTGCCAGCAGTCGACAGGGGCTTTCGTGGGAAGCTTTCTTT
>many|TRBV4-1|.|TRBJ2-1
CASSQGGVEQFF
TGCGCCAGCAGCCAAGGGGGTGTTGAGCAGTTCTTC
>many|TRBV28|TRBD1|TRBJ2-1
CASSRRVGQGINEQFF
TGTGCCAGCAGCCGCAGAGTGGGACAGGGGATAAATGAGCAGTTCTTC
>.|TRBV12-3/TRBV12-4|.|TRBJ1-1
CASSLHIGSTEAFF
TGTGCCAGCAGTTTGCACATTGGGAGCACTGAAGCTTTCTTT
>many|TRBV12-3/TRBV12-4|TRBD1|TRBJ1-1
CASSSYRGRLNTEAFF
TGTGCCAGCAGTTCGTACAGGGGGCGGTTGAACACTGAAGCTTTCTTT
>.|TRBV20-1|.|TRBJ1-3
CSASTGVGNTIYF
TGCAGTGCTTCGACGGGGGTTGGAAACACCATATATTTT
>few|TRBV20-1|.|TRBJ2-1
CSAPPVNSEQFF
TGCAGTGCTCCGCCTGTTAATAGTGAGCAGTTCTTC
>.|TRBV14|TRBD2|TRBJ2-2
CASSQGANTGTRFTGELFF
TGTGCCAGCAGCCAAGGGGCAAATACCGGGACTAGGTTCACCGGGGAGCTGTTTTTT
>many|TRBV7-3|.|TRBJ2-1
CASSRPEGEQFF
TGTGCCAGCAGTCGTCCGGAGGGTGAGCAGTTCTTC
>.|TRBV9|TRBD1|TRBJ2-2
CASSAGGGELFF
TGTGCCAGCAGCGCAGGGGGCGGGGAGCTGTTTTTT
>.|TRBV12-3/TRBV12-4|.|TRBJ2-3
CASSFPVALTLPAAQYF
TGTGCCAGCAGTTTCCCCGTCGCTCTAACCCTTCCCGCGGCGCAGTATTTT
>.|TRBV29-1|.|TRBJ2-5
CSVEDGRTVSGETQYF
TGCAGCGTTGAAGACGGGCGGACAGTATCTGGTGAGACCCAGTACTTC
>.|TRBV4-1|.|TRBJ1-1
CASSQGSGDTEAFF
TGCGCCAGCAGCCAAGGGTCAGGGGACACTGAAGCTTTCTTT
>once|TRBV20-1|TRBD2|TRBJ2-3
CSARRLAGLDTHYF
TGCAGTGCTAGGAGACTAGCGGGATTAGATACGCACTATTTT
>few|TRBV11-2|TRBD1|TRBJ2-7
CASRLTGTGVYEQYF
TGTGCCAGCAGATTAACCGGGACAGGGGTGTACGAGCAGTACTTC
>few|TRBV5-1|.|TRBJ1-1
CASTPQGYLDSEAFF
TGCGCCAGCACCCCGCAGGGATACCTGGACTCTGAAGCTTTCTTT